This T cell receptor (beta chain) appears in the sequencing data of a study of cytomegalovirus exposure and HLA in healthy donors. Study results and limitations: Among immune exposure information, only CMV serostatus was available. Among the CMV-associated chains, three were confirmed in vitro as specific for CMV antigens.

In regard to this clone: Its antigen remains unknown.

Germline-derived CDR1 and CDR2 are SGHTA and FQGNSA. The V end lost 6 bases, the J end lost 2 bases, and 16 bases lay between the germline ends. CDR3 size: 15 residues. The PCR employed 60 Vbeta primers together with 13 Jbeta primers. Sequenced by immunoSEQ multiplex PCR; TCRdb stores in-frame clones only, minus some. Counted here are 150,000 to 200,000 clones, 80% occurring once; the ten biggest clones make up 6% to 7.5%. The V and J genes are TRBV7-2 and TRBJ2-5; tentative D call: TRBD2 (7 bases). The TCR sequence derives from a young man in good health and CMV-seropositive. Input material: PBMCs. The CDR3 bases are TGTGCCAGCAGGCCCAGGGGAGGGGGACAAGAGACCCAGTACTTC. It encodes CASRPRGGGQETQYF.